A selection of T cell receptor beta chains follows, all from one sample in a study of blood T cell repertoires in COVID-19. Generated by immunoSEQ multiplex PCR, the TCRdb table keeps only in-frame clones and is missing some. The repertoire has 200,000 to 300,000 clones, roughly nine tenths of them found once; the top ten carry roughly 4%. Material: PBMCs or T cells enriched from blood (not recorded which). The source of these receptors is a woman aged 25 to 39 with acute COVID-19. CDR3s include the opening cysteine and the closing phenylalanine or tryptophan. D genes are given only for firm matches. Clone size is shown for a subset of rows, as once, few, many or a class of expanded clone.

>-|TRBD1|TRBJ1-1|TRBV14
CASSQGRGGYTEAFF
TGTGCCAGCAGCCAAGGTCGAGGGGGCTACACTGAAGCTTTCTTT
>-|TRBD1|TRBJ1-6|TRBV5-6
CASSLAQGADNSPLHF
TGTGCCAGCAGCTTGGCCCAGGGGGCTGATAATTCACCCCTCCACTTT
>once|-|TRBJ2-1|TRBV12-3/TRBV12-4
CASSTLGFEQFF
TGTGCCAGCAGTACCCTGGGCTTTGAGCAGTTCTTC
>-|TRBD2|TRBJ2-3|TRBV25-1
CASSGTRGSGGVTDTQYF
TGTGCCAGCAGTGGCACCCGGGGAAGCGGGGGGGTCACAGATACGCAGTATTTT
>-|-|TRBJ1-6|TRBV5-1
CASSPRVEGSPLHF
TGCGCCAGCAGCCCCAGGGTGGAAGGTTCACCCCTCCACTTT
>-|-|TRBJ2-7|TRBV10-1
CASSGGDSYEQYF
TGCGCCAGCAGTGGGGGCGACTCCTACGAGCAGTACTTC
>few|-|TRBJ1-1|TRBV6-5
CASRSGWTEAFF
TGTGCCAGCAGGTCGGGGTGGACTGAAGCTTTCTTT
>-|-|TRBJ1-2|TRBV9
CASSATGTDDGYTF
TGTGCCAGCAGCGCTACAGGTACGGATGATGGCTACACCTTC
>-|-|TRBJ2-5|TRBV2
CASTYTPPGTQYF
TGTGCCAGTACATATACACCCCCAGGGACCCAGTACTTC
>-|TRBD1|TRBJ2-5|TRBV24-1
CATSNLGQGEYQETQYF
TGTGCCACCAGCAACCTTGGACAGGGGGAGTACCAAGAGACCCAGTACTTC
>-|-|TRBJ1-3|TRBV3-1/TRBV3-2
CASSQGRSSGNTIYF
TGTGCCAGCAGCCAAGGACGGAGCTCTGGAAACACCATATATTTT
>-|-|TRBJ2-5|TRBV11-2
CASSLEAQGLRKTQYF
TGTGCCAGCAGCTTAGAGGCGCAGGGGCTAAGAAAGACCCAGTACTTC
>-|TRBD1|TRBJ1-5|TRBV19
CASSMGQNYQPQHF
TGTGCCAGTAGTATGGGACAGAATTATCAGCCCCAGCATTTT
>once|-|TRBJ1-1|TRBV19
CASSIGNMNTEAFF
TGTGCCAGTAGTATAGGTAATATGAACACTGAAGCTTTCTTT
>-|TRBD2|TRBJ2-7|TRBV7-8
CASSRGLAGGSYEQYF
TGTGCCAGCAGCCGGGGACTAGCGGGGGGCTCCTACGAGCAGTACTTC
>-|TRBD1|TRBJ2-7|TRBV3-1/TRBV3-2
CASSRGGQVGISYEQYF
TGTGCCAGCAGCCGTGGGGGACAGGTGGGGATCTCCTACGAGCAGTACTTC
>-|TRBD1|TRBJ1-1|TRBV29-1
CSAQGQGTEAFF
TGCAGCGCCCAAGGACAGGGGACTGAAGCTTTCTTT
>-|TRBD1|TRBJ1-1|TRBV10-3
CAISSDRAETNTEAFF
TGTGCCATCAGTTCGGACAGGGCGGAGACGAACACTGAAGCTTTCTTT
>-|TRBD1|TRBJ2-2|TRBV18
CASSPRTGATGELFF
TGTGCCAGCTCACCAAGGACAGGGGCCACCGGGGAGCTGTTTTTT
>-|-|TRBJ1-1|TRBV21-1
CASSATGGDTEAFF
TGTGCCAGCAGCGCGACAGGGGGGGACACTGAAGCTTTCTTT
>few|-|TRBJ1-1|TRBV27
CASSPSLNTEAFF
TGTGCCAGCAGTCCCTCTTTGAACACTGAAGCTTTCTTT
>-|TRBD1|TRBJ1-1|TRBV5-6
CASSSRDRKAFF
TGTGCCAGCAGCAGCCGGGACAGGAAAGCTTTCTTT
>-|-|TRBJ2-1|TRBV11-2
CASSPRQWGEQFF
TGTGCCAGCAGCCCGAGACAGTGGGGTGAGCAGTTCTTC
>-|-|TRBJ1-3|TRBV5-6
CASSLTTAEFSGNTIYF
TGTGCCAGCAGCTTGACAACAGCAGAGTTCTCTGGAAACACCATATATTTT
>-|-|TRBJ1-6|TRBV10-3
CAISESGRGGNSPLHF
TGTGCCATCAGTGAGTCAGGGAGGGGCGGCAATTCACCCCTCCACTTT
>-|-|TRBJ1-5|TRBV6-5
CASRQSTGLYQPQHF
TGTGCCAGCAGACAATCGACGGGTCTCTATCAGCCCCAGCATTTT
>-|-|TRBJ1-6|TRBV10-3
CAISGTPLGSYNSPLHF
TGTGCCATCAGTGGGACACCGTTGGGCTCCTATAATTCACCCCTCCACTTT
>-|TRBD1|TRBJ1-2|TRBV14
CASSQEVDRANYGYTF
TGTGCCAGCAGCCAAGAGGTTGACAGGGCTAACTATGGCTACACCTTC
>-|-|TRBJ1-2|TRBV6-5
CASSLTGSARGYTF
TGTGCCAGCAGTTTGACAGGTTCGGCGAGGGGCTACACCTTC
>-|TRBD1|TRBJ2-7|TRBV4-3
CASSLGQGANEQYF
TGCGCCAGCAGCCTCGGACAGGGGGCCAACGAGCAGTACTTC
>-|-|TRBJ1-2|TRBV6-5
CASSYQAQDYGYTF
TGTGCCAGCAGTTACCAGGCCCAGGACTATGGCTACACCTTC
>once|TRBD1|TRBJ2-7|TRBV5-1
CASSNGQGLIYEQYF
TGCGCCAGCAGCAACGGACAGGGCTTGATCTACGAGCAGTACTTC
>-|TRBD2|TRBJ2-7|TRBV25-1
CASSRGRGRTNYEQYF
TGTGCCAGCAGTCGGGGGAGGGGCCGGACCAACTACGAGCAGTACTTC
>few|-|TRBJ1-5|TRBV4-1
CASSQDDRVNQPQHF
TGCGCCAGCAGCCAAGATGACCGGGTAAATCAGCCCCAGCATTTT
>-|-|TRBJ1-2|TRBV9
CASSVSSRNGVSYGYTF
TGTGCCAGCAGCGTAAGCTCTAGGAACGGGGTGTCCTATGGCTACACCTTC
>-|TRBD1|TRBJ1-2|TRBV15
CATSRDRDPRTGYTF
TGTGCCACCAGCAGGGACAGGGATCCTCGTACTGGCTACACCTTC
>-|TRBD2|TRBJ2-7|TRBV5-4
CASKPGGASDYEQYF
TGTGCCAGCAAACCGGGAGGGGCTAGCGACTACGAGCAGTACTTC
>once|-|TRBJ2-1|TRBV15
CATSSPLVTGVLNEQFF
TGTGCCACCAGCAGTCCCCTCGTGACGGGGGTTCTTAATGAGCAGTTCTTC
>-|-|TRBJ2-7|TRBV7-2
CASSREIVAEQYF
TGTGCCAGCAGCCGAGAAATTGTTGCCGAGCAGTACTTC